The clone carrying this TCR beta chain occurred a few times. Its target is unknown. The data derive from a study of T-cell reconstitution after alpha-beta-depleted transplantation in children. General study points: T-cell numbers and diversity one year post-transplant derived largely from freshly generated T cells. Some patients showed high day-60 TCRbeta diversity, which derived from surviving recipient T cells and thymic progenitors. By about two months after transplant, alpha-beta T cells reportedly arose from several hundred graft clones that had expanded.

The library targeted TCRbeta and was prepared with unique molecular identifiers. From the PCR reads, TCRdb called clonotypes with MiXCR, one entry per CDR3 protein. The sample carries 600,000 to 700,000 distinct CDR3 sequences, approximately 14% recorded once. The CDR3 covers 19 residues. Germline lookup yields CDR1 ENHRY and CDR2 SYGVKD. Trimming took off 4 bases at V and 3 bases at J, with 25 bases between the two ends. The source is a girl aged 2 to 10 with congenital amegakaryocytic thrombocytopenia, due to receive a stem cell transplant. This sample comprised PBMCs, obtained before TCRalphabeta/CD19-depleted stem cell transplant. The V call is TRBV10-3, the J call TRBJ2-1; D not resolved. DNA for the CDR3: TGTGCCATCAGTGTACCCGAGAACCGGTGGTTCCTGGGCTACAATGAGCAGTTCTTC. Amino acids: CAISVPENRWFLGYNEQFF.